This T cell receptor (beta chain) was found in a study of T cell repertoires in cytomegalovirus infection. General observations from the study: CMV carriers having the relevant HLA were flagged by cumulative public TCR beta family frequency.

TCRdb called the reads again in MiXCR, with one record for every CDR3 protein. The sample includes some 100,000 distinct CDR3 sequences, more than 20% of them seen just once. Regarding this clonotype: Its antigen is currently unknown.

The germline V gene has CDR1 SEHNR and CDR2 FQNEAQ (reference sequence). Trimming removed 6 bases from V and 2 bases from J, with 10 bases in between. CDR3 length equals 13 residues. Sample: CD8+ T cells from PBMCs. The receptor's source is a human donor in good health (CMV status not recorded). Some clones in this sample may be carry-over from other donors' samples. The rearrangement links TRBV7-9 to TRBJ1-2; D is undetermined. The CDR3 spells CASSPAVNYGYTF. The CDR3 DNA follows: TGTGCCAGCAGTCCCGCCGTAAACTATGGCTACACCTTC. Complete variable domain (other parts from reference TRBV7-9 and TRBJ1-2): DTGVSQNPRHKITKRGQNVTFRCDPISEHNRLYWYRQTLGQGPEFLTYFQNEAQLEKSRLLSDRFSAERPKGSFSTLEIQRTEQGDSAMYLCASSPAVNYGYTFGSGTRLTVV.